This T cell receptor beta chain was recorded in a study of Graves' ophthalmopathy and Graves' hyperthyroidism. As the template, RNA transcripts were used to amplify TCR beta CDR3 regions. An initial RT-PCR round employing HTBI primers preceded a second-round multiplex PCR. TCRdb reprocessed the multiplex PCR reads via MiXCR and lists one record per CDR3 protein. The sample gives about 700,000 distinct CDR3 sequences, roughly 41% of which show up once; 35% to 55% is in the top ten. Patients were left out if they had other autoimmune diseases, uncontrolled infections, pregnancy or lactation. The CDR3 has 15 amino acids. The germline V gene has CDR1 MGHDK and CDR2 SYGVNS. Trimming took 2 bases from V and 7 from J, leaving 12 bases between them.

Sequenced material: peripheral blood. The receptor's source is an adult man with Graves' ophthalmopathy. This chain joins TRBV25-1 and TRBJ1-6; tentatively, D is TRBD1 (5 bases). CDR3 loop: CASSEAGTINSPLHF. The CDR3, as DNA: TGTGCCAGCAGTGAAGCGGGGACTATCAATTCACCCCTCCACTTT.